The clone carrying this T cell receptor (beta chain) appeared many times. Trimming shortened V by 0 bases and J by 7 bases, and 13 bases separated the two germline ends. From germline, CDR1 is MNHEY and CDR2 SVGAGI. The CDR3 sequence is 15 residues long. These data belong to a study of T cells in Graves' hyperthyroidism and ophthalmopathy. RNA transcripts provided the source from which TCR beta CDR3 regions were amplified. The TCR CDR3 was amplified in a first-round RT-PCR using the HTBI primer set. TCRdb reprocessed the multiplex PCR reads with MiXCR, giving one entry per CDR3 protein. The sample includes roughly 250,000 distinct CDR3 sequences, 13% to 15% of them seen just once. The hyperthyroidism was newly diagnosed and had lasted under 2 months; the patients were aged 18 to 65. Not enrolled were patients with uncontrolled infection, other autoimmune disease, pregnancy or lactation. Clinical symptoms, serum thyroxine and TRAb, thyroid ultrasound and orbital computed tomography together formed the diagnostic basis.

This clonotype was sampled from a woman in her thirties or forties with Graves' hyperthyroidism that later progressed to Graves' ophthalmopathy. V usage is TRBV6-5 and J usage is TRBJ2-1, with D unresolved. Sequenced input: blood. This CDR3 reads CASSYSIHPPNEQFF. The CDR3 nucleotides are TGTGCCAGCAGTTACTCGATACATCCCCCAAATGAGCAGTTCTTC.